The 16 T cell receptor beta chains below were found in one sample sequenced in a study of Ad26.COV2.S vaccination and SARS-CoV-2 variants. Stated treatment: 15 to 20 received Ad26.COV2.S at low or high dose, single or two shots; about 5 received placebo; per-sample allocation not given. Collection of samples fell on day 63 after the first vaccine or placebo injection. Sequenced by immunoSEQ multiplex PCR; TCRdb stores in-frame clones only, minus some. The table records 300,000 to 400,000 clones, over 80% of them present only once. This sample comprised peripheral blood, obtained in a trial of Ad26.COV2.S vaccine versus placebo. The source of these receptors is a person between 18 and 60 years old who received the Ad26.COV2.S COVID-19 vaccine or a placebo.

This clone was detected only a few times. The rearrangement uses TRBV27 and TRBJ2-7, with D possibly matching TRBD1 (5 bases). Trimming cost V 6 bases and J 5 bases, with 11 bases left between them. The CDR3 totals 12 residues. CDR1 and CDR2 (germline): MNHEY, SMNVEV (reference sequence). CDR3 protein: CASRGPYDEQYF. CDR3 DNA sequence: TGTGCCAGCAGGGGGCCCTACGACGAGCAGTACTTC.

The chain carries TRBV7-2 and TRBJ2-2; D is ambiguous. The germline V gene encodes CDR1 SGHTA and CDR2 FQGNSA. V dropped 3 bases and J dropped 7 bases, with 9 bases sitting between them. CDR3 length: 13 residues. This chain's CDR3 is CASSFSLLGELFF. The CDR3 DNA sequence: TGTGCCAGCAGCTTTTCGCTACTCGGGGAGCTGTTTTTT.

The chain links TRBV28 to TRBJ2-7; D assignment may be TRBD1 or TRBD2 (5 bases each). The CDR3 consists of 12 residues. Per the germline V gene, CDR1 is MDHEN and CDR2 is SYDVKM. The CDR3, as DNA: TGTGCATCGGGGCTGAAACGAAACGAGCAGTACTTC. Amino acids: CASGLKRNEQYF.

V gene TRBV6-5 combines with J gene TRBJ1-2; unclear D gene. Deletions cut 5 bases from V and 4 bases from J, with 8 bases between. CDR3 length: 12 residues. Per germline, CDR1 MNHEY and CDR2 SVGAGI. As DNA, the CDR3 is TGTGCCAGCAGTCCCGACACCTATGGCTACACCTTC. Amino acid sequence: CASSPDTYGYTF.

The rearrangement uses TRBV28 and TRBJ2-7; D not certain. CDR1 and CDR2 from the germline V gene are MDHEN and SYDVKM. The CDR3 length is 10 residues. V was trimmed by 6 bases and J by 9 bases, leaving 9 bases between them. Here the CDR3 reads CASSAEVQYF. For the CDR3, the DNA is TGTGCCAGCAGCGCTGAAGTGCAGTACTTC.

There are a few counts of this clone. The chain carries TRBV4-1 and TRBJ1-5; D unresolved. This CDR3 region has 13 residues. Trimming pared 5 bases from V and 7 bases from J, leaving 12 bases between. Germline CDR1 is MGHRA and CDR2 is YSYEKL. The CDR3 DNA follows: TGCGCCAGCAGCACCCTTCAAGGGCAGCCCCAGCATTTT. Translated: CASSTLQGQPQHF.

The chain joins TRBV18 to TRBJ1-3; 11 bases line up with TRBD1. The germline CDR1 and CDR2 sequences are KGHSH and LQKENI. J was trimmed by 0 bases and V by 1 base; bases with no gene match: 5. The CDR3 extends over 18 amino acids. Written as DNA, the CDR3 is TGTGCCAGCTCACCACGAGGACAGGGGGCTATCTCTGGAAACACCATATATTTT. This encodes CASSPRGQGAISGNTIYF.

The chain joins TRBV6-5 to TRBJ2-5, with TRBD2 identical over 7 bases. Losses at the gene ends were 10 bases for V and 2 bases for J; bases not matched to a gene: 13. The length of the CDR3 is 15 residues. CDR1 MNHEY and CDR2 SVGAGI come from the germline V gene. In nucleotides, the CDR3 is TGTGCCACCTCGCGGGGGAGCGTCTATCAAGAGACCCAGTACTTC. Protein product: CATSRGSVYQETQYF.

This clone was counted a few times. This chain joins TRBV4-1 and TRBJ1-2; D remains ambiguous. From germline, CDR1 is MGHRA and CDR2 YSYEKL. This CDR3 spans 14 amino acids. V lost 1 base, J lost 7 bases, and 13 bases lay in between. The CDR3 region has the DNA TGCGCCAGCAGCCAAGTCAATAGGGAAGGTGGCTACACCTTC. Amino acids: CASSQVNREGGYTF.

The CDR3 protein is CASSLWLGQRTPLHF. CDR3 nucleotides: TGTGCCAGCAGCTTGTGGTTAGGACAGAGGACCCCCCTCCACTTT. This rearrangement joins TRBV5-8 to TRBJ1-6; possibly TRBD1 for D (6 bases). The V gene lost 1 base and the J gene lost 13 bases, with 18 bases spanning the gap. This CDR3 spans 15 amino acids. Germline V gene data show CDR1 as SGHTS and CDR2 as YDEGEE.

This clone was counted a few times. V is TRBV6-5 and J is TRBJ2-7; 7 bases align to TRBD2. V shed 7 bases and J 0 bases; nucleotides not matched to a gene: 9. The CDR3 runs 15 residues. The V gene's germline CDR1 is MNHEY and CDR2 SVGAGI. The CDR3, as DNA: TGTGCCAGCAACACACGGGGGGACTCCTCCTACGAGCAGTACTTC. Translating gives CASNTRGDSSYEQYF.

A few counts support this clone. This chain uses TRBV4-1 with TRBJ1-5; 7 bases map to TRBD1. Germline V lookup: CDR1 MGHRA, CDR2 YSYEKL. V lost 0 bases and J lost 1; bases outside the gene matches: 18. The CDR3 length is 21 residues. Here the CDR3 reads CASSQEGRDREASRSNQPQHF. In DNA form, the CDR3 reads TGCGCCAGCAGCCAAGAGGGTCGAGACAGGGAAGCCAGTAGGAGCAATCAGCCCCAGCATTTT.

This clone has a handful of counts. In DNA form, the CDR3 reads TGTGCCAGCAGCCAACAGGGAGCCTATAATTCACCCCTCCACTTT. It specifies CASSQQGAYNSPLHF. This chain uses TRBV9 with TRBJ1-6; perhaps TRBD1 as D (6 bases). Germline CDR1 reads SGDLS; CDR2 reads YYNGEE. The CDR3 length is 15 residues. V was clipped by 4 bases and J by 2 bases, with 10 bases between them.

The chain has TRBV5-1 and TRBJ2-7; a possible D gene is TRBD2 (5 bases). The germline V gene encodes CDR1 SGHRS and CDR2 YFSETQ. The CDR3 has 13 residues. V lost 0 bases to trimming and J lost 5 bases, with 9 bases between them. In DNA, the CDR3 is TGCGCCAGCAGCTTGGCTTGGGGAGACGAGCAGTACTTC. Its translation: CASSLAWGDEQYF. Supplemented by reference TRBV5-1 and TRBJ2-7, the full variable domain reads KAGVTQTPRYLIKTRGQQVTLSCSPISGHRSVSWYQQTPGQGLQFLFEYFSETQRNKGNFPGRFSGRQFSNSRSEMNVSTLELGDSALYLCASSLAWGDEQYFGPGTRLTVT.

The chain employs TRBV11-2 and TRBJ2-7; 9 bases line up with TRBD1. This CDR3 comprises 15 residues. Per germline, CDR1 SGHAT and CDR2 FQNNGV. The J segment lost 1 base and the V segment lost 0 bases, leaving 1 base of the junction unmatched. The CDR3 DNA sequence: TGTGCCAGCAGCTTAGATGGGACAGGGTCCTACGAGCAGTACTTC. It translates to CASSLDGTGSYEQYF.

V gene TRBV28 combines with J gene TRBJ2-2, with TRBD1 matching over 9 bases. This CDR3 spans 15 amino acids. CDR1 and CDR2 from the germline V gene are MDHEN and SYDVKM. After removal of 6 bases from V and 3 bases from J, the junction contained 5 bases not matched to a gene. The DNA of the CDR3 is TGTGCCAGCAGCCGAGGGGACAGGGACACCGGGGAGCTGTTTTTT. Its protein product is CASSRGDRDTGELFF.